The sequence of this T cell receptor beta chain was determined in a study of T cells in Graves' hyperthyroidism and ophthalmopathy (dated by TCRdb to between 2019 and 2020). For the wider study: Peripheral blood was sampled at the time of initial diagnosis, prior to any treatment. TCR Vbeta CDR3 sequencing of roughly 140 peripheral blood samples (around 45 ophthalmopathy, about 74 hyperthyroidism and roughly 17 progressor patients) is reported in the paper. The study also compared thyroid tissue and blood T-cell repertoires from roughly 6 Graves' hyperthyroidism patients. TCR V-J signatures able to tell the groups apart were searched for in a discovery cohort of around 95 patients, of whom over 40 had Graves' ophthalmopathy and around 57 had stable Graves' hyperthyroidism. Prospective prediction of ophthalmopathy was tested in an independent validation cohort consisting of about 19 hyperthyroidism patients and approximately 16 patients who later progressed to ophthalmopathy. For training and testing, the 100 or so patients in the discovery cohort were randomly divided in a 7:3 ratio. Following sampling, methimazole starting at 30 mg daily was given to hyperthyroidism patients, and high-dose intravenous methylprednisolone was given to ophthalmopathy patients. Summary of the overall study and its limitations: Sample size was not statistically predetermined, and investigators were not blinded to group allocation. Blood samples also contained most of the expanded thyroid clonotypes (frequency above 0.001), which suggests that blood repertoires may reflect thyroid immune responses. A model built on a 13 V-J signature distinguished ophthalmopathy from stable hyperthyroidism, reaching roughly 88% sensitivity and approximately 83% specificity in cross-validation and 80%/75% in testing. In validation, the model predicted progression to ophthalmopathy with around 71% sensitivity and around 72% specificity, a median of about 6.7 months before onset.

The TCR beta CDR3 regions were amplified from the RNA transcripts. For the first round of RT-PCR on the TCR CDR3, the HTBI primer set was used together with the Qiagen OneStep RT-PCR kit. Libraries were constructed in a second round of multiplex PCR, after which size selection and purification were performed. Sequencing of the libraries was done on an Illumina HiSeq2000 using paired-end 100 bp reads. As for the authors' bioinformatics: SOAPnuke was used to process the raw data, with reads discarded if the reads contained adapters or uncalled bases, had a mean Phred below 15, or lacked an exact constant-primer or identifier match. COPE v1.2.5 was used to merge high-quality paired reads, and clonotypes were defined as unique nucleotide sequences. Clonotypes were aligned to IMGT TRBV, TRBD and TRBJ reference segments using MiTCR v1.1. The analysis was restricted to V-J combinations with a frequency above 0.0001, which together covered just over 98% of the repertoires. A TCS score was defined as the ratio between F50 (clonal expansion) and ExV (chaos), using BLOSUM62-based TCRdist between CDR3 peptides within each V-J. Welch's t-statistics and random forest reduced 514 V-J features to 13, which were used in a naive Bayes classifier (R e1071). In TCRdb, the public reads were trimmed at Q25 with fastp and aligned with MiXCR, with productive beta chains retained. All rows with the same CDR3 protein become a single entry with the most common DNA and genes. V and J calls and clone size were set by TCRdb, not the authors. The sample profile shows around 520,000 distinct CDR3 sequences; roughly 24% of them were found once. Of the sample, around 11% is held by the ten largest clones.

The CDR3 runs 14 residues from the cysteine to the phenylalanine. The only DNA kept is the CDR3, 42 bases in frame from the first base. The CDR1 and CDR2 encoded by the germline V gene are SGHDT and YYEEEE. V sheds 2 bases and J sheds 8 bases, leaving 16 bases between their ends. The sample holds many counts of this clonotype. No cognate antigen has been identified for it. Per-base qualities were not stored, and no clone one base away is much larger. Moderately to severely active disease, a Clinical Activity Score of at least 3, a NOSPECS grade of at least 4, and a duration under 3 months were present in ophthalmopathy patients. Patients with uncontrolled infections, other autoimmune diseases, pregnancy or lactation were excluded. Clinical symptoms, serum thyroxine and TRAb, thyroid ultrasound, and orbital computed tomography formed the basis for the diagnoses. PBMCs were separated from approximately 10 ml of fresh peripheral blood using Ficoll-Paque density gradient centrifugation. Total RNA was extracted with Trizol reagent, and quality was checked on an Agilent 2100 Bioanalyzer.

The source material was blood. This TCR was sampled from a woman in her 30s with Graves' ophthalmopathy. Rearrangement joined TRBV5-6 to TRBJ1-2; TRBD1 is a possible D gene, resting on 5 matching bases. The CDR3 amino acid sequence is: CASSFQGMEEGYTF. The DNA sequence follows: TGTGCCAGCAGCTTTCAGGGAATGGAAGAAGGCTACACCTTC.